These 10 T cell receptor beta chains originate from one sample sequenced in a study of T cells in Graves' hyperthyroidism and ophthalmopathy. Authors of the study amplified TCR beta CDR3 regions from RNA transcripts. The HTBI set primed first-round TCR CDR3 RT-PCR. TCRdb recomputed calls from the multiplex PCR reads with MiXCR, one row per CDR3 protein. The sample lists about 700,000 distinct CDR3 sequences, about 45% occurring once. Input material: peripheral blood or thyroid tissue (not recorded which). These receptor sequences come from an adult man with Graves' disease, either hyperthyroidism or ophthalmopathy (not recorded which).

The rearrangement links TRBV25-1 to TRBJ2-7; tentative D call: TRBD2 (6 bases). Germline V gives CDR1 MGHDK, CDR2 SYGVNS. The ends were cut back, 4 bases at V and 5 bases at J, with 9 bases in the middle. The CDR3 length is 12 residues. The CDR3, as DNA: TGTGCCAGCAGTGTACCGGGAGACGAGCAGTACTTC. This encodes CASSVPGDEQYF.

The chain combines TRBV19 with TRBJ2-2; TRBD2 might be the D (6 bases). The V end was cut by 5 bases, the J end by 2 bases, with 18 bases between. This CDR3 comprises 17 residues. Germline V gene sequence: CDR1 LNHDA, CDR2 SQIVND (reference sequence). This CDR3 is CASSPPVGLPNTGELFF. CDR3 sequence (DNA): TGTGCCAGTAGTCCTCCCGTAGGACTACCAAACACCGGGGAGCTGTTTTTT.

In its sample, this clonotype was seen a few times. The chain uses TRBV20-1 and TRBJ1-4; perhaps TRBD1 as D (5 bases). This CDR3 comprises 12 residues. The germline gives CDR1 DFQATT, CDR2 SNEGSKA (reference sequence). V was shortened by 3 bases and J by 5 bases, with 7 bases between the two germline ends. Here the CDR3 reads CSARDINEKLFF. CDR3 DNA: TGCAGTGCTAGGGACATCAATGAAAAACTGTTTTTT.

This clonotype occurred a few times. The chain recombines TRBV20-1 with TRBJ1-3, with D hard to call. CDR3 size: 11 residues. Per germline, CDR1 DFQATT and CDR2 SNEGSKA (reference sequence). V lost 3 bases to trimming and J lost 5 bases, with 5 bases between them. This CDR3 reads CSASLRNTIYF. The CDR3 DNA reads as TGCAGTGCTAGTCTAAGAAACACCATATATTTT.

In its sample, this clonotype was seen a few times. This sequence joins TRBV7-2 and TRBJ2-7; 10 bases agree with TRBD2. This CDR3 region has 13 residues. Trimming took 2 bases from V and 6 from J; bases not matched to a gene: 1. Per the germline V gene, CDR1 is SGHTA and CDR2 is FQGNSA. CDR3 DNA: TGTGCCAGCAGCTTAAGCGGGGGGGCCGAGCAGTACTTC. It specifies CASSLSGGAEQYF.

This clonotype was counted ten times or more. The genes are TRBV7-9 and TRBJ2-7; D not resolved. Germline V gene lookup returns CDR1 SEHNR and CDR2 FQNEAQ (reference sequence). The CDR3 has 12 residues. Trimming pared 1 base from V and 8 bases from J, leaving 9 bases between. The CDR3 bases are TGTGCCAGCAGCTTAGGTTGGGAACAGCAGTACTTC. Its protein is CASSLGWEQQYF.

This clonotype was seen repeatedly, ten times or more. The V call is TRBV29-1, the J call TRBJ1-1; D gene unclear. Trimming left V 4 bases short and J 0 bases short, with 9 bases between. There are 13 residues in the CDR3. CDR1 is SQVTM and CDR2 is ANQGSEA in the germline V gene. The DNA for the CDR3 is TGCAGCGTTGTTAAGAAGGTGAACACTGAAGCTTTCTTT. Protein sequence: CSVVKKVNTEAFF.

The chain recombines TRBV7-9 with TRBJ2-7; possible D gene TRBD2, 6 bases. The ends were cut back, 9 bases at V and 2 bases at J, with 17 bases in the middle. The CDR3 runs to 14 residues. Germline V gene lookup returns CDR1 SEHNR and CDR2 FQNEAQ (reference sequence). The CDR3 here is CASSPTTGAYEQYF. The CDR3, as DNA: TGTGCCAGTAGCCCCACGACGGGAGCCTACGAGCAGTACTTC.

A remark on this clonotype: This could be a read error, since a much larger clone is one nucleotide away. V gene TRBV10-3 combines with J gene TRBJ1-2; the match to TRBD1 covers 9 bases. CDR1 and CDR2 from the germline V gene are ENHRY and SYGVKD. This CDR3 spans 11 amino acids. After removal of 8 bases from V and 5 bases from J, the junction contained 0 bases not matched to a gene. CDR3 DNA: TGTGCCATCGGACAGGGGTATGGCTACACCTTC. Amino acid sequence: CAIGQGYGYTF.

This rearrangement joins TRBV9 to TRBJ1-2; D may be TRBD1 (6 bases). V was cut by 6 bases and J by 5 bases, with 23 bases left in between. The CDR3 consists of 16 residues. Germline loops: CDR1 SGDLS, CDR2 YYNGEE. The CDR3: CASTSGVRAGRYGYTF. The CDR3 DNA follows: TGTGCCAGCACCTCAGGGGTAAGGGCTGGTCGGTATGGCTACACCTTC.